The rows below give T cell receptor beta chains drawn from one sample of a study of monozygotic twins with inflammatory bowel disease. For each CDR3 protein, TCRdb gives one entry from its re-call of the 5' RACE reads, without DNA. The repertoire table contains about 450,000 distinct CDR3 sequences. Material for sequencing was blood. These receptors were taken from a human donor with ulcerative colitis or Crohn's disease, or a healthy co-twin of an affected twin (not recorded which). CDR3s include the opening cysteine and the closing phenylalanine or tryptophan.

cdr3_aa	v_call	j_call
CASSPRTSGGAHEQFF	TRBV12-3/TRBV12-4	TRBJ2-1
CASSVRGRAYEQYF	TRBV13	TRBJ2-7
CDSNTGQTMAYEQYF	TRBV28	TRBJ2-7
CASSFTSGASSYNEQFF	TRBV6-5	TRBJ2-1
CASSVGLTSGEQYF	TRBV9	TRBJ2-7
CASSHGQGGEKLFF	TRBV4-1	TRBJ1-4
CASSWTAETDTQYF	TRBV27	TRBJ2-3
CASSQEGIEQFF	TRBV4-1	TRBJ2-1
CASSQGSGVGEAFF	TRBV4-2	TRBJ1-1
CASSLNSAGANVLTF	TRBV7-6	TRBJ2-6
CASGRGGSGELFF	TRBV11-3	TRBJ2-2
CASSVDGHPTDTQYF	TRBV9	TRBJ2-3
CASRKDRNTGELFF	TRBV6-6	TRBJ2-2
CSASLNIGGSPLHF	TRBV20-1	TRBJ1-6
CAISEMDRADSPLHF	TRBV10-3	TRBJ1-6
CASGDASSYEQYF	TRBV3-1	TRBJ2-7
CASSFGGGPGTQYF	TRBV28	TRBJ2-5
CASSSSRGSYNEQFF	TRBV7-2	TRBJ2-1
CAISYSGVYNEQFF	TRBV10-3	TRBJ2-1
CASRGILARQETQYF	TRBV7-2	TRBJ2-5
CASSSLGRVPGELFF	TRBV6-5	TRBJ2-2
CASSLASSLYEQYF	TRBV7-6	TRBJ2-7
CASSSRVTDTQYF	TRBV7-2	TRBJ2-3
CSVLGSSYNEQFF	TRBV29-1	TRBJ2-1
CASSLRPGLLNEQFF	TRBV9	TRBJ2-1
CASSLDRLADTQYF	TRBV12-3/TRBV12-4	TRBJ2-3
CASSLEGTSGANVLTF	TRBV5-1	TRBJ2-6
CSARDSQSSYEQYF	TRBV20-1	TRBJ2-7
CASSTEAAGNTIYF	TRBV6-1	TRBJ1-3
CASSLEGGASTEAFF	TRBV7-9	TRBJ1-1
CASSLKWAGTLYEQYF	TRBV4-3	TRBJ2-7